Following are 5 T cell receptor beta chains from one sample sequenced in a study of neurological immune-mediated disorders. TCRdb reprocessed the 5' RACE reads via MiXCR and lists one record per CDR3 protein. The data contain some 86,000 distinct CDR3 sequences, around 2.6% of them singletons. The source material was PBMCs. The source is a woman aged 30 to 39 with multiple sclerosis.

Ten or more counts support this clonotype. V is TRBV11-2 and J is TRBJ2-1; 14 nucleotides agree with TRBD2. The junction had 4 bases not matched to a gene; V was cut back by 5 bases and J by 7 bases. The CDR3 loop spans 15 amino acids. Germline assignment: CDR1 SGHAT and CDR2 FQNNGV. CDR3 protein: CASSPTSGRGNEQFF. CDR3 nucleotide sequence: TGTGCCAGCAGCCCGACTAGCGGGAGGGGAAATGAGCAGTTCTTC.

The sample holds many counts of this clonotype. This chain joins TRBV20-1 and TRBJ2-1; 9 positions match TRBD2. The V gene end was trimmed by 0 bases and the J gene end by 4 bases; junction bases not matched to a gene: 4. This CDR3 spans 15 amino acids. Per germline, CDR1 DFQATT and CDR2 SNEGSKA (reference sequence). The CDR3 reads CSARDPAGGYNEQFF. CDR3 bases: TGCAGTGCTAGAGATCCGGCGGGAGGGTACAATGAGCAGTTCTTC.

This clonotype came up many times. This chain links TRBV5-6 with TRBJ2-7; possibly TRBD2 for D (6 bases). In germline, CDR1 is SGHDT, CDR2 YYEEEE. CDR3 size: 16 residues. Trimming cost V 2 bases and J 1 base, with 16 bases left between them. CDR3 coding DNA: TGTGCCAGCAGCTTCCTCGGTCGTGCGGGATCCTACGAGCAGTACTTC. Translating gives CASSFLGRAGSYEQYF. Based on the CDR3 plus reference TRBV5-6 and TRBJ2-7, the full variable domain is DAGVTQSPTHLIKTRGQQVTLRCSPKSGHDTVSWYQQALGQGPQFIFQYYEEEERQRGNFPDRFSGHQFPNYSSELNVNALLLGDSALYLCASSFLGRAGSYEQYFGPGTRLTVT.

This clonotype was observed at least ten times. J is TRBJ2-3 and V is TRBV20-1; 13 bases agree with TRBD2. The V and J ends lost 5 bases and 4 bases, in that order; junction bases with no gene match: 6. The CDR3 contains 15 residues. CDR1 and CDR2 from the germline V gene are DFQATT and SNEGSKA (reference sequence). The CDR3 loop reads CSARRTSGRPDTQYF. The CDR3 region has the DNA TGCAGTGCTCGGCGGACTAGCGGGAGACCAGATACGCAGTATTTT.

This clonotype showed up many times. The chain links TRBV7-9 to TRBJ1-1; TRBD1 might be the D (6 bases). V was pared by 3 bases and J by 1 base, with 9 bases between. The CDR3 consists of 14 residues. The V gene's germline CDR1 is SEHNR and CDR2 FQNEAQ (reference sequence). CDR3 amino acids: CASSFTTGNTEAFF. In nucleotides, the CDR3 is TGTGCCAGCAGCTTCACGACAGGGAACACTGAAGCTTTCTTT.